This TCR beta chain was observed in a study of blood T cell repertoires in COVID-19. Original data processing: Researchers report that nucleated cell counts were estimated from reference gene primer amplification. The protocol was immunoSEQ multiplex PCR, while the TCRdb copy is restricted to in-frame clones and leaves out a portion. The DNA gave D and trimming, while V, J and clone size come from that table. This table holds some 37,000 clones, over 75% found once. CDR1 KGHSH and CDR2 LQKENI come from the germline V gene. V shed 8 bases, J shed 3 bases, and the junction held 14 bases outside the gene matches. The CDR3 consists of 16 residues.

The chain employs TRBV18 and TRBJ1-2, with 8 bases aligning to TRBD1. The TCR comes from a man of 80 years or more with active or convalescent COVID-19. Sequencing was done on a sample of peripheral blood. CDR3 amino acids: CASAPSGQDSYYGYTF. The CDR3 nucleotides are TGTGCCAGCGCCCCCTCGGGACAGGACTCTTACTATGGCTACACCTTC.